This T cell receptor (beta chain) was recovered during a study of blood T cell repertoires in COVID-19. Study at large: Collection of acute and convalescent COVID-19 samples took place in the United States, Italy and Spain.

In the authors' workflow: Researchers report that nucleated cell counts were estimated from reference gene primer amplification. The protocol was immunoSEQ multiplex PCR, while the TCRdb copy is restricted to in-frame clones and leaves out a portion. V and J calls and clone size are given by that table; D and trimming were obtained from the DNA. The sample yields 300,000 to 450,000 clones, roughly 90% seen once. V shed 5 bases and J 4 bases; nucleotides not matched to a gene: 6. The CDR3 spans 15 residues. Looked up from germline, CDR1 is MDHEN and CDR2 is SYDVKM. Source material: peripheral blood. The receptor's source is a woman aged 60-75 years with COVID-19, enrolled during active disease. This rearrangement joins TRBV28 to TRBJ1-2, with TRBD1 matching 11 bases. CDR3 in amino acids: CASSPWTGGTYGYTF. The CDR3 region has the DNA TGTGCCAGCAGTCCGTGGACAGGGGGCACCTATGGCTACACCTTC.